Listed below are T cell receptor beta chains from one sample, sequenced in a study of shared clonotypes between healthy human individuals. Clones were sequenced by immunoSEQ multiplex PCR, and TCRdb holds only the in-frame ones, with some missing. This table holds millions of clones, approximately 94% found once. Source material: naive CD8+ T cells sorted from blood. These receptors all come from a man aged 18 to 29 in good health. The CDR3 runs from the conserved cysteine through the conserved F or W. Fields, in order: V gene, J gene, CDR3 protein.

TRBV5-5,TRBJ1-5,CASSPRQDILTPQHF
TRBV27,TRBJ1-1,CASSSRMNTEAFF
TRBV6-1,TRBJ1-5,CASTRLTGGNQPQHF
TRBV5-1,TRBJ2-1,CASAPGPAGGPHEQFF
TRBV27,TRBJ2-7,CASSLETWTANYEQYF
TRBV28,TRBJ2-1,CASSPLLAGGSNEQFF
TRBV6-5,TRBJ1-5,CASSYSADNQPQHF
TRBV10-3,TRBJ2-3,CAITDIDSTDTQYF
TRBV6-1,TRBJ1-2,CASSDRGGRSRNYGYTF
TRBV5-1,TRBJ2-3,CASSSPTSGITDTQYF
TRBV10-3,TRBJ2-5,CAIGLAGGQETQYF
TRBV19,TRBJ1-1,CASSIDLEGQGDTEAFF
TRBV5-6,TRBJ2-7,CASSLGTDFYEQYF
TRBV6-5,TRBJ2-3,CASSYLSGGYTDTQYF